Sequencing of this T cell receptor beta chain was carried out in a study of Ad26.COV2.S vaccination and SARS-CoV-2 variants. Findings and limits, study-wide: The breadth of spike-specific CD8+ and CD4+ T cell responses after vaccination was reportedly substantial.

Germline V gives CDR1 SEHNR, CDR2 FQNEAQ (reference sequence). The CDR3 extends over 16 amino acids. Trimming removed 5 bases from V and 8 bases from J, with 24 bases in between. About this clone: Its antigen is as yet unknown.

Clones were sequenced by immunoSEQ multiplex PCR, and TCRdb holds only the in-frame ones, with some missing. The data show hundreds of thousands of clones, about 93% seen once. Treatment specified: roughly 20 received Ad26.COV2.S at low or high dose, single or two shots; about 5 received placebo; per-sample allocation not given. Material that was analyzed had been drawn on day 63 after the first vaccine or placebo injection. This TCR derives from a person between 18 and 59 years old who received the Ad26.COV2.S COVID-19 vaccine or a placebo. This sequence joins TRBV7-9 and TRBJ1-2; D is undetermined. The sample was peripheral blood, taken in a trial of Ad26.COV2.S vaccine versus placebo. The CDR3 loop reads CASSHSRHRFLGGYTF. In nucleotides, the CDR3 is TGTGCCAGCAGCCACTCGCGTCACCGATTCCTCGGGGGCTACACCTTC. Full variable domain (rest looked up from reference TRBV7-9 and TRBJ1-2): DTGVSQNPRHKITKRGQNVTFRCDPISEHNRLYWYRQTLGQGPEFLTYFQNEAQLEKSRLLSDRFSAERPKGSFSTLEIQRTEQGDSAMYLCASSHSRHRFLGGYTFGSGTRLTVV.